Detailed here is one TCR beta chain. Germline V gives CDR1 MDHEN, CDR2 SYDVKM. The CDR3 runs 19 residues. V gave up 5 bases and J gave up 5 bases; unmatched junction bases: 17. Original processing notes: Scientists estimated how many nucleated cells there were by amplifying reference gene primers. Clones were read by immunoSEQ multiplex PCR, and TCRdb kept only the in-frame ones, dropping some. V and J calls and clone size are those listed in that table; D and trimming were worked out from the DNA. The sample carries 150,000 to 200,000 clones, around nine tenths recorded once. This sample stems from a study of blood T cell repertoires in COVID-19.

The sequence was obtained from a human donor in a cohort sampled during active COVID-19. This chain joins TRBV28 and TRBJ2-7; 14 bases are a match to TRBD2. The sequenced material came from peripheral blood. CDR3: CASSLYLGGGLAGEHEQYF. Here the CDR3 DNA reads TGTGCCAGCAGTCTTTATTTGGGCGGGGGACTAGCGGGAGAACACGAGCAGTACTTC.